These 4 T cell receptor beta chains share one sample of origin, sequenced in a study of OX40 agonist ivuxolimab in advanced cancers. Clones were read by immunoSEQ multiplex PCR, and TCRdb kept only the in-frame ones, dropping some. The sample consists of 66,000 or so clones, 85% of them appearing once. Sequencing was performed on CD4+ or CD8+ T cells sorted from blood, taken in a trial of the OX40 agonist ivuxolimab. All receptors derive from an adult with an advanced solid tumor such as melanoma, head and neck, liver or kidney cancer.

The chain links TRBV29-1 to TRBJ1-1, with 8 bases aligning to TRBD1. From germline, CDR1 is SQVTM and CDR2 ANQGSEA. After removal of 7 bases from V and 6 bases from J, the junction contained 13 bases not matched to a gene. The CDR3 covers 14 residues. Here the CDR3 DNA reads TGCAGCGCCTCGCAATTACGGACAGGGTCTGAAGCTTTCTTT. As protein: CSASQLRTGSEAFF. The full variable domain, rest sourced from reference TRBV29-1 and TRBJ1-1, is SAVISQKPSRDICQRGTSLTIQCQVDSQVTMMFWYRQQPGQSLTLIATANQGSEATYESGFVIDKFPISRPNLTFSTLTVSNMSPEDSSIYLCSASQLRTGSEAFFGQGTRLTVV.

The rearrangement joins TRBV6-6 to TRBJ2-3, with D maybe TRBD2 (5 bases). CDR3 length: 16 residues. Deletions cut 2 bases from V and 0 bases from J, with 12 bases between. Germline V gives CDR1 MNHNY, CDR2 SVGAGI (reference sequence). For the CDR3, the DNA is TGTGCCAGCAGTTACCAATTCGGGATCAGCACAGATACGCAGTATTTT. This gives the protein CASSYQFGISTDTQYF.

J is TRBJ2-6 and V is TRBV5-1; no firm D call. With 5 bases removed from V and 1 base from J, the gap between germline ends came to 4 bases. The CDR3 has 13 residues. Germline V gene lookup returns CDR1 SGHRS and CDR2 YFSETQ. The CDR3 nucleotides read TGCGCCAGCAGGGATTCTGGGGCCAACGTCCTGACTTTC. Its protein is CASRDSGANVLTF.

The chain couples TRBV5-1 to TRBJ2-5; D possibly matches TRBD1 or TRBD2 (6 bases each). Germline V lookup: CDR1 SGHRS, CDR2 YFSETQ. V was clipped by 0 bases and J by 2 bases, with 11 bases between them. The CDR3 contains 15 residues. CDR3 sequence: CASSLVRGAQETQYF. The CDR3 bases are TGCGCCAGCAGCTTGGTGAGGGGGGCACAAGAGACCCAGTACTTC.